Given below is one TCR beta chain in context. Antigen specificity is unknown. This entry is derived from a study of CD8+ T cells in alopecia areata. Across the study: Those treated were given oral tofacitinib at 5 to 10 mg twice daily.

V shed 5 bases and J shed 8 bases, with 10 bases lying between them. Germline loops: CDR1 SGHTA, CDR2 FQGNSA. The CDR3 is 12 amino acids. Study-wide points: Alopecia totalis/universalis scalp especially showed more expanded CD8+ clones than normal scalp.

The sorting of PBMCs gave CD4+ and CD8+ T cells. After isolation, RNA underwent reverse transcription to generate cDNA as the sequencing template. Clones were read by immunoSEQ multiplex PCR, and TCRdb kept only the in-frame ones, dropping some. This repertoire shows roughly 130,000 clones, around 50% found once; its top ten account for 3.5% to 5.5%. The sequenced sample was CD4+ T cells sorted from blood, obtained at week 0. The genes are TRBV7-2 and TRBJ2-1, with D unclear. The source of this sequence is a human donor with alopecia areata. CDR3 loop: CASSPPRHEQFF. The CDR3 nucleotides are TGTGCCAGCAGCCCTCCCCGCCATGAGCAGTTCTTC.